The clone carrying this T cell receptor beta chain was detected once. The data belong to a study of shared clonotypes between healthy human individuals. CDR1 and CDR2 (germline): LNHDA, SQIVND (reference sequence). V lost 6 bases to trimming and J lost 0 bases; unmatched junction nucleotides: 5. The CDR3 spans 14 residues. Data came from immunoSEQ multiplex PCR; TCRdb stores just in-frame clones and leaves some out. In the table there are 400,000 to 500,000 clones, roughly four fifths of which are singletons. Sequencing input: PBMCs. The V call is TRBV19, the J call TRBJ2-7; the match to TRBD1 covers 7 bases. This clonotype originated in a woman between 40 and 50 years old in good health. Some clones in this sample may be carry-over from other donors' samples. The CDR3 DNA reads as TGTGCCAGTAGCCTTCGGGACAGCTCCTACGAGCAGTACTTC. Translation gives CASSLRDSSYEQYF. The variable domain in full, completed from reference TRBV19 and TRBJ2-7, reads DGGITQSPKYLFRKEGQNVTLSCEQNLNHDAMYWYRQDPGQGLRLIYYSQIVNDFQKGDIAEGYSVSREKKESFPLTVTSAQKNPTAFYLCASSLRDSSYEQYFGPGTRLTVT.